This TCR beta chain was retrieved from a study of CD8+ T cells in alopecia areata (dated by TCRdb to the late 2010s). Regarding the research as a whole: High-throughput TCRbeta sequencing was used to examine T cell clonal expansion in alopecia areata in both the C3H/HeJ mouse model and human patients. Clonality in the scalp was compared among normal scalp (n=4), patchy alopecia areata scalp (n=8), and alopecia totalis/universalis scalp (n=8). On the human side, TCRbeta sequencing was run on scalp tissue and on sorted CD4+ and CD8+ peripheral blood T cells from healthy controls and from alopecia areata patients with either patchy or totalis/universalis disease. TCRbeta CDR3 regions were amplified by immunoSEQ multiplex PCR using 35 Vbeta forward and 13 Jbeta reverse primers. RNA was obtained with the PAXgene miRNA kit for fixed scalp, the miRNeasy kit for PBMCs, and the RNeasy kit for mouse skin. Results the study describes overall, beyond this receptor: Resident alphabeta T cells in normal human skin are also sequenced, complicating scalp TCR repertoire analysis, unlike mouse skin dominated by gammadelta T cells. Compared with mice, TCR sequences shared between patients were less clear, possibly partly because of HLA diversity across the patient population. Lesional scalp, especially in alopecia totalis/universalis, showed higher clonality and more expanded CD8+ clones than normal scalp, suggesting antigenic drive.

With respect to this clone: This receptor's antigen is unknown. Base qualities are not recorded, but no much larger clone differs from it by a single base.

Libraries were built with the immunoSEQ multiplex PCR assay. To provide template for TCR sequencing, every sample had RNA extracted and reverse transcribed into cDNA. SuperScript III was used to make first-strand cDNA, primed with a 2:1 mix of oligo-dT and random hexamers. A synthetic immune receptor repertoire was used to assess amplification bias, and residual bias was removed computationally. The paper's data handling went like this. Raw reads were preprocessed to remove errors, and CDR3 was defined by IMGT conventions from the conserved cysteine to phenylalanine. To get clonality, Shannon entropy was normalized by log2 of the number of productive unique TCRs and the result was subtracted from 1. CD4 or CD8 identity of scalp clones was inferred by cross-referencing scalp TCRbeta sequences with sorted blood CD4 and CD8 repertoires. TCRdb re-hosts the immuneACCESS table, in-frame sequences only. Its copies lack some clones; in the studies checked, an unresolved V gene accounts for under half of them, and the cause for the rest is not known. That table is the source of V, J and clone size, and D and trimming were worked out from the DNA. Present in this sample are about 120,000 clones, less than 50% of which were seen just once. Of the sample, roughly a tenth falls within the top ten clones.

Lesional scalp punch biopsies and peripheral blood were collected from alopecia areata patients. PBMCs were separated by density centrifugation and stained for CD3, CD4 and CD8, after which CD4+ and CD8+ T cells were sorted on a FACSAria. Alopecia areata patients who were not treated were recruited through a multicenter biomarker study. In roughly 5 patients from the biomarker study, the blood CD8+ T cells went through an additional sort into NKG2D-low and NKG2D-high fractions. From V the trimming removes 6 bases and from J it removes 5 bases, while the gene matches leave 4 bases of the junction unaccounted for. The CDR3 contains 13 residues, cysteine and phenylalanine counted. Only the CDR3 portion is preserved as DNA: 39 bases, with reading frame beginning at the first base. The germline V gene supplies CDR1 MDHEN and CDR2 SYDVKM.

The sample was NKG2D-low CD8+ T cells sorted from blood. Reading the label with the study, this specimen's cell subset or site is: sorted CD8+ NKG2D-low blood T cells. The clonotype originates from a human donor with alopecia areata. The V and J genes are TRBV28 and TRBJ2-1, with 7 bases matching TRBD2. The sequence in DNA is TGTGCCAGCAGCACCGGGACTAACAATGAGCAGTTCTTC. This sequence encodes CASSTGTNNEQFF.